One sample yielded the 6 T cell receptor beta chains listed below, sequenced in a study of blood T cell repertoires in COVID-19. Generated by immunoSEQ multiplex PCR, the TCRdb table keeps only in-frame clones and is missing some. The table lists about 170,000 clones, around four fifths of them singletons. The sample taken for sequencing was peripheral blood. All receptors come from a woman older than 75 with COVID-19, enrolled during active disease.

V usage is TRBV9 and J usage is TRBJ2-1, with 9 bases lining up with TRBD1. The CDR3 consists of 15 residues. The trim removed 0 bases at V and 5 bases at J, leaving 3 bases unmatched. Germline V gene data show CDR1 as SGDLS and CDR2 as YYNGEE. The CDR3 region has the DNA TGTGCCAGCAGCGTAGGGACAGGGGAACACAATGAGCAGTTCTTC. This translates into CASSVGTGEHNEQFF.

Of note for this clone: The sample carries other DNA sequences with the same CDR3. V and J are TRBV6-5 and TRBJ2-4; no reliable D call. The germline V gene has CDR1 MNHEY and CDR2 SVGAGI. This CDR3 is 15 amino acids long. V was shortened by 0 bases and J by 0 bases, with 6 bases between the two germline ends. The CDR3 DNA is TGTGCCAGCAGTTACTCCAGTCTAGCCAAAAACATTCAGTACTTC. This encodes CASSYSSLAKNIQYF.

This chain connects TRBV11-3 to TRBJ1-1; maybe TRBD1 (6 bases). Germline CDR1 reads SGHNT; CDR2 reads YENEEA. The CDR3 extends over 12 amino acids. V shed 5 bases and J shed 11 bases, with 15 bases lying between them. In DNA form, the CDR3 reads TGTGCCAGCAGCCCCCCGGGGGGCTTTGCTTTCTTT. It yields the protein CASSPPGGFAFF.

The V call is TRBV5-1, the J call TRBJ2-7; D ambiguous. CDR1 and CDR2 from the germline V gene are SGHRS and YFSETQ. The CDR3 is 12 residues long. The V end was cut by 2 bases, the J end by 5 bases, with 8 bases between. The CDR3 coding sequence is TGCGCCAGCAGCTTACTTCCGCACGAGCAGTACTTC. It encodes CASSLLPHEQYF.

This chain's CDR3 is CASRRDSLSGNTIYF. The DNA for the CDR3 is TGTGCCAGCAGGCGGGACTCCCTCTCGGGAAACACCATATATTTT. V usage is TRBV27 and J usage is TRBJ1-3; a possible D gene is TRBD1 (5 bases). The CDR3 has 15 residues. CDR1 and CDR2 from the germline V gene are MNHEY and SMNVEV (reference sequence). V was cut by 6 bases and J by 4 bases, with 16 bases left in between.

The rearrangement joins TRBV29-1 to TRBJ1-2, with D possibly TRBD1 on 6 matching bases. Germline lookup yields CDR1 SQVTM and CDR2 ANQGSEA. Trimming cost V 7 bases and J 2 bases, with 17 bases left between them. This CDR3 spans 14 amino acids. The CDR3 DNA reads TGCAGCGCACTCGGGGGGCCTTCGAACTATGGCTACACCTTC. It codes for CSALGGPSNYGYTF.